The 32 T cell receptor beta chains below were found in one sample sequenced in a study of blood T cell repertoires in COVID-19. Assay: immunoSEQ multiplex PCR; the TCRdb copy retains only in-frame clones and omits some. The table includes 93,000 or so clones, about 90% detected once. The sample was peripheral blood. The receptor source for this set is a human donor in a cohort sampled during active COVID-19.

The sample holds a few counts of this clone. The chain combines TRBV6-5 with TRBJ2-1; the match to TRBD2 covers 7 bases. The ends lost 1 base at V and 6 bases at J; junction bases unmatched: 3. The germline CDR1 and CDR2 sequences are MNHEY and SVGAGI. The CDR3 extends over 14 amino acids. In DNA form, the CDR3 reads TGTGCCAGCAGTTACTACGGGACTACCAATGAGCAGTTCTTC. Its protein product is CASSYYGTTNEQFF.

CDR3 protein: CASSLVGDISNQPQHF. The CDR3, as DNA: TGTGCCAGCAGCTTGGTGGGGGACATCAGCAATCAGCCCCAGCATTTT. The chain carries TRBV5-5 and TRBJ1-5; D might be TRBD1 (6 bases). Germline assignment: CDR1 SGHKS and CDR2 YYEKEE (reference sequence). V shed 0 bases and J shed 1 base, with 11 bases lying between them. The CDR3 spans 16 residues.

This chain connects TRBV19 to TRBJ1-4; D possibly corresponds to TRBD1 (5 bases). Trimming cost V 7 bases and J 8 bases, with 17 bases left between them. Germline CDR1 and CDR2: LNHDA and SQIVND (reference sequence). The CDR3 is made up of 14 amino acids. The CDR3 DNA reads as TGTGCCAGTACCGTGACCGGGGCGGGAGAAAAACTGTTTTTT. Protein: CASTVTGAGEKLFF.

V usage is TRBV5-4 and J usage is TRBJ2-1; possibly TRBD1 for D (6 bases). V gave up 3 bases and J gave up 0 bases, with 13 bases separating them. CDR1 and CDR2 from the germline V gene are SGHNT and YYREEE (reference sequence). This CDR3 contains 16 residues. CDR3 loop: CASSSKRGSSYNEQFF. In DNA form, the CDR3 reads TGTGCCAGCAGCTCGAAGAGGGGGAGCTCCTACAATGAGCAGTTCTTC.

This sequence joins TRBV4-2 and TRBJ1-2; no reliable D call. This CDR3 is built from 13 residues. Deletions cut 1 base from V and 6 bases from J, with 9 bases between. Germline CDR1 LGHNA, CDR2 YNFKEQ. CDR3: CASSQGAPDGYTF. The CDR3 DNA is TGTGCCAGCAGCCAAGGCGCCCCCGATGGCTACACCTTC.

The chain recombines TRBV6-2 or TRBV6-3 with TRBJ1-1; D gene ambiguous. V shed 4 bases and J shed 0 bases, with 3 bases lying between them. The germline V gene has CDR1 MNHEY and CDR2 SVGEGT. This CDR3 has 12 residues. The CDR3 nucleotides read TGTGCCAGCAGTTTAGTGAACACTGAAGCTTTCTTT. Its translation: CASSLVNTEAFF.

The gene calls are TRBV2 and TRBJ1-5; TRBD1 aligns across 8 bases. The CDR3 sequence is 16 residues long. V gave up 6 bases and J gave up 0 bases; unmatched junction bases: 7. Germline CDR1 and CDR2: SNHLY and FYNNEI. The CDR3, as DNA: TGTGCCAGCAGAGTCTCAGGGGGCAGTAGCAATCAGCCCCAGCATTTT. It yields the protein CASRVSGGSSNQPQHF.

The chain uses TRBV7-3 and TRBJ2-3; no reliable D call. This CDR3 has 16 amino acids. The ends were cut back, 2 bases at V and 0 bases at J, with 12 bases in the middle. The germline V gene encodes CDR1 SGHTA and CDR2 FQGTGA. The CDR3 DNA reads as TGTGCCAGCAGCTTACCCCCGGTTCCTAGCACAGATACGCAGTATTTT. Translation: CASSLPPVPSTDTQYF.

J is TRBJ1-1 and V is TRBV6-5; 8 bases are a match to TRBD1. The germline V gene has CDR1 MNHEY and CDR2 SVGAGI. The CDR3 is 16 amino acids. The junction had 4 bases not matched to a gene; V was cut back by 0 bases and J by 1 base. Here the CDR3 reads CASSYSPQGENTEAFF. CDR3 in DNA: TGTGCCAGCAGTTACTCGCCACAGGGGGAGAACACTGAAGCTTTCTTT.

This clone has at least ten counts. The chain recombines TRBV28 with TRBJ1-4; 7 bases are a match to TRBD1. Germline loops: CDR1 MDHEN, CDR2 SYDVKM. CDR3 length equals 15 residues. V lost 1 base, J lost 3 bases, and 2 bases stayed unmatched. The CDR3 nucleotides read TGTGCCAGCAGTTTATCGACAGGGCCTAATGAAAAACTGTTTTTT. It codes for CASSLSTGPNEKLFF.

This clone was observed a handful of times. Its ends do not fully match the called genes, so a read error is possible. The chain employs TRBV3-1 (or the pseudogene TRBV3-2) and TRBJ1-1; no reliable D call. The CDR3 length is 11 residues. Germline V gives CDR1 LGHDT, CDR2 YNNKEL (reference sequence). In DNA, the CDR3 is TGTGCCAGCAGTAAGAACAGTGAAGCTTTCTTT. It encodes CASSKNSEAFF.

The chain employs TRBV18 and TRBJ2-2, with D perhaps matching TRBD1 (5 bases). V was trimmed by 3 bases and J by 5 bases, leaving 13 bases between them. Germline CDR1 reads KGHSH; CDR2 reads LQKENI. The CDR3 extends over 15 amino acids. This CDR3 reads CASSPATPGTGELFF. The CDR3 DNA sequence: TGTGCCAGCTCACCGGCTACCCCAGGGACCGGGGAGCTGTTTTTT.

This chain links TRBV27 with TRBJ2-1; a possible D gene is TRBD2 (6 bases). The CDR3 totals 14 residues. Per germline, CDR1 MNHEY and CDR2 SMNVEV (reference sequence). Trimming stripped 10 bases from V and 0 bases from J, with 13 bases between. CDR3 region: CATAIAASYNEQFF. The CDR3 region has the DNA TGTGCCACCGCGATAGCGGCCTCCTACAATGAGCAGTTCTTC.

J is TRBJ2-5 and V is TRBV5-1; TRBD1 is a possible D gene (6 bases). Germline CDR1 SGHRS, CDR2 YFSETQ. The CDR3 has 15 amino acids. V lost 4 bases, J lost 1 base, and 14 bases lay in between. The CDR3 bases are TGCGCCAGCAGCCTAGAAGGGGGTTTCCAAGAGACCCAGTACTTC. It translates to CASSLEGGFQETQYF.

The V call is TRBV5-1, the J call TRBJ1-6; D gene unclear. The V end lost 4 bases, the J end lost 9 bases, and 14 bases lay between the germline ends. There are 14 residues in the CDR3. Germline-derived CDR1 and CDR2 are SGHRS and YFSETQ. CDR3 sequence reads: CASSKRGDGSPLHF. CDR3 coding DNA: TGCGCCAGCAGCAAACGGGGAGATGGTTCACCCCTCCACTTT.

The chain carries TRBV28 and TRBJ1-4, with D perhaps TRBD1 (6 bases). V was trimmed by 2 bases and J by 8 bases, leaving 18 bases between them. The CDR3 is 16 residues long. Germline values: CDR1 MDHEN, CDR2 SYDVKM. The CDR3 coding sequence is TGTGCCAGCAGTTTACGCCCCCCAGGGGCAGGGGAAAAACTGTTTTTT. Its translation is CASSLRPPGAGEKLFF.

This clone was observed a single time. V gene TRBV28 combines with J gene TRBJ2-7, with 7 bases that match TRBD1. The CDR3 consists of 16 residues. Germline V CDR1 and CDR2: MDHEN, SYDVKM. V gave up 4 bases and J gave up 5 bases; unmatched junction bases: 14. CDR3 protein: CASSSLLDRTGDEQYF. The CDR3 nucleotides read TGTGCCAGCAGTTCCCTACTGGACAGGACGGGCGACGAGCAGTACTTC. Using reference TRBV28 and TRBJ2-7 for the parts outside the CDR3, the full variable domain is DVKVTQSSRYLVKRTGEKVFLECVQDMDHENMFWYRQDPGLGLRLIYFSYDVKMKEKGDIPEGYSVSREKKERFSLILESASTNQTSMYLCASSSLLDRTGDEQYFGPGTRLTVT.

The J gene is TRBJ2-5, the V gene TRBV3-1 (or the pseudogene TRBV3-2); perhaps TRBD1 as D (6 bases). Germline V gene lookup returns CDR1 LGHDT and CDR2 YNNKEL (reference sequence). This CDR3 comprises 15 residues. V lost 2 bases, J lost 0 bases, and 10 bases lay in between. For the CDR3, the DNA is TGTGCCAGCAGCCAAATGACAGGCGACCAAGAGACCCAGTACTTC. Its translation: CASSQMTGDQETQYF.

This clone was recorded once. CDR3 nucleotides: TGCGCCAGCAGCCCGTGGACAGGGGGGAGCACAGATACGCAGTATTTT. Translating it yields CASSPWTGGSTDTQYF. This sequence joins TRBV5-1 and TRBJ2-3; 10 bases are a match to TRBD1. There are 16 residues in the CDR3. CDR1 is SGHRS, CDR2 YFSETQ, per germline. The trim removed 4 bases at V and 0 bases at J, leaving 5 bases unmatched.

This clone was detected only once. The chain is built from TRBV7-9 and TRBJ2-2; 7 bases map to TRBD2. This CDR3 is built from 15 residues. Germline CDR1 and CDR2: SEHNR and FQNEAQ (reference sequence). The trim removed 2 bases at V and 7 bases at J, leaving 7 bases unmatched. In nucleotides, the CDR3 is TGTGCCAGCAGCTTATTCTCAGAGCGGGGCGGGGAGCTGTTTTTT. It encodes CASSLFSERGGELFF.

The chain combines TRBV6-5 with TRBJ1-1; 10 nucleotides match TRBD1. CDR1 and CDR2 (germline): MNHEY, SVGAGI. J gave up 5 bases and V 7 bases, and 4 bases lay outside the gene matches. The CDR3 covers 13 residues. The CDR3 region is CASTGQGETEAFF. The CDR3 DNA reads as TGTGCCAGCACCGGACAGGGGGAGACTGAAGCTTTCTTT.

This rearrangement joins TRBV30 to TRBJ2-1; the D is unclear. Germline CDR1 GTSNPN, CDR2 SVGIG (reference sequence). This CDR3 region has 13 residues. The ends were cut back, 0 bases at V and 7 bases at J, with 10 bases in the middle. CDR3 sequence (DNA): TGTGCCTGGAGTGTCAGTCTCGTTAATGAGCAGTTCTTC. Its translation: CAWSVSLVNEQFF.

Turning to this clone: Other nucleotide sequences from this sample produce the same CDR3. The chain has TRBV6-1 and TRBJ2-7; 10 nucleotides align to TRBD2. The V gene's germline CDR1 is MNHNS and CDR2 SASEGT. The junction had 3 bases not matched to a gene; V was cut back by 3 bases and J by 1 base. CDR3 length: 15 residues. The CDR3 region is CASSELAGGSYEQYF. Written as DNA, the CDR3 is TGTGCCAGCAGTGAGTTAGCGGGAGGATCCTACGAGCAGTACTTC.

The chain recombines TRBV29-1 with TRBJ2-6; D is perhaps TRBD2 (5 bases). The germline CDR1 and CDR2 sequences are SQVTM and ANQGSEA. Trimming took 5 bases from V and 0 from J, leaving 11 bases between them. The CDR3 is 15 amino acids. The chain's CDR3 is CSVLPRGSGANVLTF. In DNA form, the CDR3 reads TGCAGCGTTCTACCCCGGGGCTCTGGGGCCAACGTCCTGACTTTC.

CDR3 bases: TGTGCCACCAGCAGAGGACAGGCCCAAGAGACCCAGTACTTC. This codes for CATSRGQAQETQYF. The J gene is TRBJ2-5, the V gene TRBV15; D is possibly TRBD1 (6 bases). CDR1 and CDR2 (germline): LNHNV, YYDKDF (reference sequence). V was pared by 1 base and J by 1 base, with 7 bases between. This CDR3 has 14 amino acids. Supplemented by reference TRBV15 and TRBJ2-5, the full variable domain reads DAMVIQNPRYQVTQFGKPVTLSCSQTLNHNVMYWYQQKSSQAPKLLFHYYDKDFNNEADTPDNFQSRRPNTSFCFLDIRSPGLGDTAMYLCATSRGQAQETQYFGPGTRLLVL.

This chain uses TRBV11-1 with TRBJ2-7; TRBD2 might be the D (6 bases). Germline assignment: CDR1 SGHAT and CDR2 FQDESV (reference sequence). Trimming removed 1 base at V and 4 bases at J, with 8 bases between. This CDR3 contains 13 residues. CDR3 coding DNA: TGTGCCAGCAGCTTAGAGGCGGGGTACGAGCAGTACTTC. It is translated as CASSLEAGYEQYF.

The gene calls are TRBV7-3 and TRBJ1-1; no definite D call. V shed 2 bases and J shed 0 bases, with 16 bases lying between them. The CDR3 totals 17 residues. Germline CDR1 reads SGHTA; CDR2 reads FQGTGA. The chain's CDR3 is CASSLGPIGAMNTEAFF. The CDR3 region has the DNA TGTGCCAGCAGCTTAGGTCCCATAGGAGCCATGAACACTGAAGCTTTCTTT.

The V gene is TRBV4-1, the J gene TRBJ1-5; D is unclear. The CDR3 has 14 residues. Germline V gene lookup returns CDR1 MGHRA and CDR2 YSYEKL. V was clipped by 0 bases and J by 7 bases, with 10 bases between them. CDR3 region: CASSQDSSGQPQHF. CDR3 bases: TGCGCCAGCAGCCAAGATTCGTCGGGGCAGCCCCAGCATTTT.

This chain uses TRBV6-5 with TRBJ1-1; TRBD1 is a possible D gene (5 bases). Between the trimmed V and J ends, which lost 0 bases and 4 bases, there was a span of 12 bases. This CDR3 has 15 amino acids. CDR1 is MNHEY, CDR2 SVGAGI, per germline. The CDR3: CASSYSTQGSTEAFF. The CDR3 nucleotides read TGTGCCAGCAGTTACTCTACCCAGGGAAGCACTGAAGCTTTCTTT.

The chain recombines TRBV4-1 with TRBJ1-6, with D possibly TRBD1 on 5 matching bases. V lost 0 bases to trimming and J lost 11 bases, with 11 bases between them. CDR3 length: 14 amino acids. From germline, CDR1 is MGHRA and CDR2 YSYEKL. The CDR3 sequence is CASSQDIGAPPLHF. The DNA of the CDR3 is TGCGCCAGCAGCCAAGATATAGGGGCCCCACCCCTCCACTTT.

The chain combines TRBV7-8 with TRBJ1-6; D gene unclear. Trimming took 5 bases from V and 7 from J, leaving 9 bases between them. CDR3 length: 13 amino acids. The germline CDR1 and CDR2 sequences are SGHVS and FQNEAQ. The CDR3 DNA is TGTGCCAGCAGCCCCCACAGAAATTCACCCCTCCACTTT. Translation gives CASSPHRNSPLHF.

This chain's CDR3 is CATSDSLGDRVTDTQYF. The CDR3 nucleotides read TGTGCCACCAGTGATTCCCTGGGCGACAGGGTCACAGATACGCAGTATTTT. The genes are TRBV24-1 and TRBJ2-3; 7 positions match TRBD1. Germline V gives CDR1 KGHDR, CDR2 SFDVKD. The CDR3 runs to 17 residues. The ends lost 2 bases at V and 2 bases at J; junction bases unmatched: 9.